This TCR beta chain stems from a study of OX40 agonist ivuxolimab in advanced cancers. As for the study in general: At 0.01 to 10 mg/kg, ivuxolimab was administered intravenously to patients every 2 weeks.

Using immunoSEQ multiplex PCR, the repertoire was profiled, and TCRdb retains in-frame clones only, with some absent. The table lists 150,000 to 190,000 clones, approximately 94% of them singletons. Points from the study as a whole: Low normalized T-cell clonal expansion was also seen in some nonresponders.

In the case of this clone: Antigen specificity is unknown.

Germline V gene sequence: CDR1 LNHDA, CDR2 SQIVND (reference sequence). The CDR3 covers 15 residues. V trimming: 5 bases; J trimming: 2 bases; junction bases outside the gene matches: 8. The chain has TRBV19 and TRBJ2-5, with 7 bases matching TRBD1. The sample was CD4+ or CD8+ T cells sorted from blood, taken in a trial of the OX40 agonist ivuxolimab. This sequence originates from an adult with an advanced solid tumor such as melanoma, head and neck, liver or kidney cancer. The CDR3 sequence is CASSGWTGPQETQYF. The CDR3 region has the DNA TGTGCCAGTAGTGGGTGGACAGGACCTCAAGAGACCCAGTACTTC. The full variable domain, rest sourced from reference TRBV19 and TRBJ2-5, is DGGITQSPKYLFRKEGQNVTLSCEQNLNHDAMYWYRQDPGQGLRLIYYSQIVNDFQKGDIAEGYSVSREKKESFPLTVTSAQKNPTAFYLCASSGWTGPQETQYFGPGTRLLVL.